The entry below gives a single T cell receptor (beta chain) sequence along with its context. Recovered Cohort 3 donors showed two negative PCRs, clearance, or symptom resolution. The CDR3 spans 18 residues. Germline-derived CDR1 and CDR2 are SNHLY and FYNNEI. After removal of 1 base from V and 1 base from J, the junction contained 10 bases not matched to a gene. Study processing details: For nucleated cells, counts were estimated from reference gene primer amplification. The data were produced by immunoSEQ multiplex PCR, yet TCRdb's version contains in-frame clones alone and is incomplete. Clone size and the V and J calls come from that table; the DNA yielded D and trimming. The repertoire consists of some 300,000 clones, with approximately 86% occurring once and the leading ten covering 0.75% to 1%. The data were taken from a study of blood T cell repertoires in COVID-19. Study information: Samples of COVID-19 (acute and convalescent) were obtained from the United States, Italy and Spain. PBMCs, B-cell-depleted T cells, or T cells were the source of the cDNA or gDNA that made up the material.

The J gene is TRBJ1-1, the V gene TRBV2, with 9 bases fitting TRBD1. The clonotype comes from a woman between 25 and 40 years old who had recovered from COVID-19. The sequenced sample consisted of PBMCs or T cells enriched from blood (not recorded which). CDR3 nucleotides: TGTGCCAGCAGTGAAGTATTTAACAGGGGGCGAGGGAACACTGAAGCTTTCTTT. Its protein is CASSEVFNRGRGNTEAFF.